The entry below describes one T cell receptor beta chain. Its antigen is currently unknown. Deletions cut 4 bases from V and 3 bases from J, with 15 bases between. The CDR3 is made up of 15 amino acids. Germline V gives CDR1 MGHRA, CDR2 YSYEKL. This entry belongs to a study of OX40 agonist ivuxolimab in advanced cancers. In the study overall: Of mixed ages from about 23 to 85 and averaging roughly 60 years, the group was 65% to 85% male. Study results and limitations: In general, CD8+ T cells held more expanded clones than CD4+ did, on average. At 0.1 to 3.0 mg/kg, CD4+ and CD8+ blood T cells expanded clonally by week 6.

TCRdb's copy holds only in-frame clones and misses some; the assay was immunoSEQ multiplex PCR. The sample gives about 59,000 clones, more than 75% of which show up once; 5.2% is in the top ten. This material consisted of CD4+ or CD8+ T cells sorted from blood, taken in a trial of the OX40 agonist ivuxolimab. V gene TRBV4-1 combines with J gene TRBJ1-2; maybe TRBD1 (5 bases). The receptor was isolated from an adult with an advanced solid tumor such as melanoma, head and neck, liver or kidney cancer. The CDR3 spells CASSPTDSRDYGYTF. CDR3 in DNA: TGCGCCAGCAGCCCGACAGATAGTCGGGACTATGGCTACACCTTC.